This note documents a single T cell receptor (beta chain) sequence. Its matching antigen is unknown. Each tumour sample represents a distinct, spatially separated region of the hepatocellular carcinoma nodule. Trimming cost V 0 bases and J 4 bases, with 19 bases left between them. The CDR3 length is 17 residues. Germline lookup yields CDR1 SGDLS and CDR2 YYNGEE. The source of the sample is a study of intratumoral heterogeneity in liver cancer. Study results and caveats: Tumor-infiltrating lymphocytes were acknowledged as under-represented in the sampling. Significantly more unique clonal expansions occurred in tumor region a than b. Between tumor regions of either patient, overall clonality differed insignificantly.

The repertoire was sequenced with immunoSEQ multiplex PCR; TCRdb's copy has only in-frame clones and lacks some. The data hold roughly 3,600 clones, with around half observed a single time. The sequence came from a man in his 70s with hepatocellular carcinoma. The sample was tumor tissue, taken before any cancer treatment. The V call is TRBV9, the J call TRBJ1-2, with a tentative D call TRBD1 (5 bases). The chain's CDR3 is CASSVGGDFSKLYGYTF. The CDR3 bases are TGTGCCAGCAGCGTAGGGGGGGACTTTTCGAAACTCTATGGCTACACCTTC.